The rows below give T cell receptor beta chains drawn from one sample of a study of T-cell reconstitution after alpha-beta-depleted transplantation in children. MiXCR, applied by TCRdb to the PCR reads, yields one record per CDR3 protein. Found here are 130,000 or so distinct CDR3 sequences, roughly 9.7% of them singletons; the top ten hold about 24%. The source was PBMCs, mostly from graft donor cells, collected 180 days after TCRalphabeta/CD19-depleted stem cell transplant. The receptors come from a girl under two years old who had a stem cell transplant for combined immunodeficiency, so the T cells may come from the graft donor. The CDR3 runs from the conserved cysteine through the conserved F or W. Fields, in order: clone size, D gene, V gene, J gene, CDR3 protein, CDR3 DNA. The D gene is left open where the match is weak. Clone size is not always given. Where it is, it says once, few, many or a class for expanded clones.

clone size: few
D gene: NA
V gene: TRBV5-1
J gene: TRBJ2-7
CDR3 protein: CASSLEAGKPYEQYF
CDR3 DNA: TGCGCCAGCAGCTTGGAGGCGGGAAAGCCGTACGAGCAGTACTTC

clone size: many
D gene: NA
V gene: TRBV10-3
J gene: TRBJ1-1
CDR3 protein: CATRDMNTEAFF
CDR3 DNA: TGTGCCACCCGGGACATGAACACTGAAGCTTTCTTT

clone size: NA
D gene: NA
V gene: TRBV4-3
J gene: TRBJ1-1
CDR3 protein: CASSQARTRLNTEAFF
CDR3 DNA: TGCGCCAGCAGCCAAGCCCGTACGAGATTGAACACTGAAGCTTTCTTT

clone size: few
D gene: NA
V gene: TRBV12-3/TRBV12-4
J gene: TRBJ2-2
CDR3 protein: CASSFFGPGDTGELFF
CDR3 DNA: TGTGCCAGCAGTTTTTTCGGACCCGGGGACACCGGGGAGCTGTTTTTT

clone size: few
D gene: NA
V gene: TRBV4-2
J gene: TRBJ2-5
CDR3 protein: CASSQDGIGGTQETQYF
CDR3 DNA: TGTGCCAGCAGCCAAGATGGGATCGGGGGAACACAAGAGACCCAGTACTTC

clone size: many
D gene: NA
V gene: TRBV6-5
J gene: TRBJ2-1
CDR3 protein: CASSYSILQVHEQFF
CDR3 DNA: TGTGCCAGCAGTTACTCGATTTTACAAGTCCATGAGCAGTTCTTC

clone size: many
D gene: NA
V gene: TRBV6-5
J gene: TRBJ1-6
CDR3 protein: CASSYAGENSPLHF
CDR3 DNA: TGTGCCAGCAGTTATGCTGGTGAGAATTCACCCCTCCACTTT

clone size: NA
D gene: NA
V gene: TRBV6-1
J gene: TRBJ2-3
CDR3 protein: CASNPRGSWGSSTDTQYF
CDR3 DNA: TGTGCCAGCAACCCAAGGGGAAGTTGGGGAAGTAGCACAGATACGCAGTATTTT

clone size: NA
D gene: TRBD1
V gene: TRBV29-1
J gene: TRBJ2-7
CDR3 protein: CSAADRGYEQYF
CDR3 DNA: TGCAGCGCCGCAGACAGGGGCTACGAGCAGTACTTC

clone size: NA
D gene: NA
V gene: TRBV21-1
J gene: TRBJ1-5
CDR3 protein: CASSKVQGATNQPQHF
CDR3 DNA: TGTGCCAGCAGCAAGGTACAGGGGGCTACCAATCAGCCCCAGCATTTT

clone size: few
D gene: NA
V gene: TRBV29-1
J gene: TRBJ2-5
CDR3 protein: CSVEATASREGTQYF
CDR3 DNA: TGCAGCGTTGAAGCCACGGCTAGCCGCGAGGGGACCCAGTACTTC

clone size: NA
D gene: NA
V gene: TRBV24-1
J gene: TRBJ1-1
CDR3 protein: CATSDLGGNTEAFF
CDR3 DNA: TGTGCCACCAGTGATCTCGGGGGTAACACTGAAGCTTTCTTT

clone size: NA
D gene: TRBD1
V gene: TRBV6-5
J gene: TRBJ2-7
CDR3 protein: CASSHTSGTVYEQYF
CDR3 DNA: TGTGCCAGCAGTCACACCTCCGGGACAGTCTACGAGCAGTACTTC

clone size: few
D gene: TRBD1
V gene: TRBV7-2
J gene: TRBJ2-7
CDR3 protein: CASSLVGQGAEQYF
CDR3 DNA: TGTGCCAGCAGCTTAGTCGGACAGGGTGCGGAGCAGTACTTC

clone size: NA
D gene: TRBD1
V gene: TRBV9
J gene: TRBJ2-1
CDR3 protein: CASSAVPGQAYNEQFF
CDR3 DNA: TGTGCCAGCAGCGCCGTACCGGGACAGGCCTACAATGAGCAGTTCTTC

clone size: NA
D gene: TRBD1
V gene: TRBV29-1
J gene: TRBJ2-2
CDR3 protein: CSVDRGRTGELFF
CDR3 DNA: TGCAGCGTGGACAGGGGAAGGACCGGGGAGCTGTTTTTT

clone size: NA
D gene: NA
V gene: TRBV10-3
J gene: TRBJ2-7
CDR3 protein: CAISAGGRAAYEQYF
CDR3 DNA: TGTGCCATCAGTGCAGGTGGCAGGGCAGCCTACGAGCAGTACTTC

clone size: NA
D gene: NA
V gene: TRBV6-5
J gene: TRBJ1-6
CDR3 protein: CASSYSKQVNSPLHF
CDR3 DNA: TGTGCCAGCAGTTACTCGAAACAGGTTAATTCACCCCTCCACTTT

clone size: NA
D gene: NA
V gene: TRBV7-9
J gene: TRBJ2-3
CDR3 protein: CASSLDRSRADTQYF
CDR3 DNA: TGTGCCAGCAGCTTAGACCGGTCGCGCGCAGATACGCAGTATTTT

clone size: few
D gene: NA
V gene: TRBV5-6
J gene: TRBJ2-6
CDR3 protein: CASSLAGANVLTF
CDR3 DNA: TGTGCCAGCAGCCTGGCAGGTGCCAACGTCCTGACTTTC

clone size: many
D gene: TRBD1
V gene: TRBV5-1
J gene: TRBJ1-1
CDR3 protein: CASSLEGARGTEAFF
CDR3 DNA: TGCGCCAGCAGCTTGGAGGGGGCTAGGGGCACTGAAGCTTTCTTT

clone size: NA
D gene: TRBD1
V gene: TRBV3-1
J gene: TRBJ2-5
CDR3 protein: CASWSTGGARETQYF
CDR3 DNA: TGTGCCAGCTGGAGCACAGGGGGCGCGAGGGAGACCCAGTACTTC

clone size: few
D gene: NA
V gene: TRBV7-9
J gene: TRBJ1-6
CDR3 protein: CASSLARPYNSPLHF
CDR3 DNA: TGTGCCAGCAGCTTAGCCAGGCCCTATAATTCACCCCTCCACTTT

clone size: few
D gene: NA
V gene: TRBV7-9
J gene: TRBJ1-1
CDR3 protein: CASRGRTAQNTEAFF
CDR3 DNA: TGTGCCAGCAGGGGCAGGACAGCGCAGAACACTGAAGCTTTCTTT

clone size: many
D gene: TRBD1
V gene: TRBV5-1
J gene: TRBJ2-2
CDR3 protein: CASSLGTGGNTGELFF
CDR3 DNA: TGCGCCAGCAGCTTGGGGACAGGGGGCAACACCGGGGAGCTGTTTTTT

clone size: few
D gene: TRBD1
V gene: TRBV27
J gene: TRBJ1-5
CDR3 protein: CASSLSTGRNQPQHF
CDR3 DNA: TGTGCCAGCAGTTTATCGACAGGGCGCAATCAGCCCCAGCATTTT

clone size: NA
D gene: TRBD2
V gene: TRBV29-1
J gene: TRBJ2-7
CDR3 protein: CSAGQGRDQYF
CDR3 DNA: TGCAGCGCCGGACAAGGGAGGGACCAGTACTTC